Listed here are 8 T cell receptor beta chains from one sample, sequenced in a study of T cell repertoires in cytomegalovirus infection. TCRdb ran MiXCR on the reads and lists one entry per CDR3 protein. The repertoire includes under 70,000 distinct CDR3 sequences, more than 25% of them detected once, and 60% to 80% sits in the top ten. Their antigens remain unidentified. Sequencing was done on a sample of PBMCs, sequenced either directly or after in vitro stimulation (not recorded which). Receptors were obtained from a human donor in good health (CMV status not recorded). Some clones in this sample may be carry-over from other donors' samples.

This clonotype was seen more than once but under ten times. V and J are TRBV19 and TRBJ1-1; D unresolved. Germline V gene data show CDR1 as LNHDA and CDR2 as SQIVND (reference sequence). V lost 4 bases, J lost 7 bases, and 10 bases lay in between. The CDR3 has 12 amino acids. The CDR3 DNA reads TGTGCCAGTAGTAAACCCCCAGGTGAAGCTTTCTTT. Translated: CASSKPPGEAFF.

The chain combines TRBV6-6 with TRBJ2-3; 9 bases are a match to TRBD2. The CDR3 is made up of 17 amino acids. V shed 6 bases and J 2 bases; nucleotides not matched to a gene: 12. The germline V gene has CDR1 MNHNY and CDR2 SVGAGI (reference sequence). CDR3 bases: TGTGCCAGCAGCGAACAGGTTAGCGGGGGCCTCACAGATACGCAGTATTTT. This encodes CASSEQVSGGLTDTQYF.

This clonotype has a count of ten or more. The rearrangement joins TRBV7-2 to TRBJ1-2, with 9 bases fitting TRBD1. Germline V CDR1 and CDR2: SGHTA, FQGNSA. The CDR3 is 14 residues long. V lost 2 bases and J lost 8; bases outside the gene matches: 6. The CDR3 protein is CASSLTGGTLGYTF. The CDR3 nucleotides read TGTGCCAGCAGCTTAACAGGGGGCACTTTAGGCTACACCTTC.

This clonotype was counted ten times or more. The chain has TRBV7-3 and TRBJ1-4; maybe TRBD1 (6 bases). Germline assignment: CDR1 SGHTA and CDR2 FQGTGA. Trimming took off 5 bases at V and 2 bases at J, with 12 bases between the two ends. The CDR3 has 15 residues. The CDR3 here is CASSPGGATNEKLFF. CDR3 in DNA: TGTGCCAGCAGCCCCGGGGGGGCCACTAATGAAAAACTGTTTTTT.

This clonotype was detected many times. The chain recombines TRBV7-2 with TRBJ2-5, with a tentative D call TRBD1 (6 bases). Per the germline V gene, CDR1 is SGHTA and CDR2 is FQGNSA. The CDR3 length is 14 residues. V lost 5 bases, J lost 4 bases, and 14 bases lay in between. In nucleotides, the CDR3 is TGTGCCAGCAGCCGACAGGCCGACGGAGAGACCCAGTACTTC. This gives the protein CASSRQADGETQYF.

This clonotype was picked up one time. The rearrangement joins TRBV7-4 to TRBJ1-1, with D perhaps matching TRBD1 (5 bases). V lost 3 bases, J lost 10 bases, and 21 bases lay in between. This CDR3 contains 15 residues. In germline, CDR1 is SGHVT, CDR2 SQSDAQ. Here the CDR3 DNA reads TGTGCCAGCAGCTTCCCAGGGAGAGCCGGTTTTGGAGCTTTCTTT. As protein: CASSFPGRAGFGAFF. Complete variable domain (other parts from reference TRBV7-4 and TRBJ1-1): GAGVSQSPRYKVAKRGRDVALRCDSISGHVTLYWYRQTLGQGSEVLTYSQSDAQRDKSGRPSGRFSAERPERSVSTLKIQRTEQGDSAVYLCASSFPGRAGFGAFFGQGTRLTVV.

This chain links TRBV19 with TRBJ1-5; tentatively, D is TRBD1 (5 bases). Trimming removed 3 bases from V and 4 bases from J, with 13 bases in between. The CDR3 is 15 residues long. Germline values: CDR1 LNHDA, CDR2 SQIVND (reference sequence). CDR3 residues: CASSITWAGNQPQHF. The CDR3 nucleotides are TGTGCCAGTAGTATTACGTGGGCAGGGAATCAGCCCCAGCATTTT.

In its sample, this clonotype was seen many times. V and J are TRBV7-6 and TRBJ2-7; perhaps TRBD2 as D (6 bases). Germline assignment: CDR1 SGHVS and CDR2 FNYEAQ. This CDR3 is 15 amino acids long. Trimming cost V 1 base and J 4 bases, with 14 bases left between them. The chain's CDR3 is CASSLDGSGAYEQYF. The CDR3 region has the DNA TGTGCCAGCAGCTTAGACGGGAGCGGTGCTTACGAGCAGTACTTC.